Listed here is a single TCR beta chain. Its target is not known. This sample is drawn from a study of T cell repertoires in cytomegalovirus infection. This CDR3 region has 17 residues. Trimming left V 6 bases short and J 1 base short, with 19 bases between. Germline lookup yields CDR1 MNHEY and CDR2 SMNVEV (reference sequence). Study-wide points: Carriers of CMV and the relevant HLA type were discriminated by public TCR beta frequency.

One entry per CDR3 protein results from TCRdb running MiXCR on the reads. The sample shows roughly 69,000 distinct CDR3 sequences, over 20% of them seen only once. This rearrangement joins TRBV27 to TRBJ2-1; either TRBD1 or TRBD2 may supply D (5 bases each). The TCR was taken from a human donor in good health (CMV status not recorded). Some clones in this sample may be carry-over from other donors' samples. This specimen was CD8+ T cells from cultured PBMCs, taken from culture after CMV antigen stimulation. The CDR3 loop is CASRPGTGLSSYNEQFF. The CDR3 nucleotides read TGTGCCAGCAGACCGGGGACCGGGTTATCGTCCTACAATGAGCAGTTCTTC.